This TCR beta chain was retrieved from a study of Graves' ophthalmopathy and Graves' hyperthyroidism. Study-level results: A model of 13 signatures distinguished ophthalmopathy from stable hyperthyroidism at under 90% sensitivity and 81.08% specificity. Ophthalmopathy progression prediction by the model yielded a sensitivity of 60% to 71% and a specificity of just over 72%.

Germline-derived CDR1 and CDR2 are SGHAT and FQNNGV. Trimming took off 4 bases at V and 4 bases at J, with 14 bases between the two ends. CDR3 length: 14 residues. Only a few counts were recorded for this clonotype. Its cognate antigen is unknown. Other autoimmune diseases, uncontrolled infections, pregnancy or lactation led to the exclusion of patients. Amplified TCR beta CDR3 regions were obtained using RNA transcripts as template. RT-PCR in the first round used HTBI primers; a second-round multiplex PCR followed. TCRdb ran MiXCR on the multiplex PCR reads and lists one entry per CDR3 protein. The sample has over 650,000 distinct CDR3 sequences, about 38% seen once.

The sample was peripheral blood. This receptor was identified in an adult man with Graves' ophthalmopathy. V usage is TRBV11-2 and J usage is TRBJ2-7, with D perhaps given as TRBD1 or TRBD2 (5 bases each). The CDR3 DNA reads TGTGCCAGCAGCTCACCGGGACGTATGTACGAGCAGTACTTC. This translates into CASSSPGRMYEQYF.